This TCR beta chain appears in the sequencing data of a study of blood T cell repertoires in COVID-19. Study details: From the United States, Italy and Spain came samples of acute and convalescent COVID-19. Nucleic acid was either cDNA or gDNA, and it came from T cells, B-cell-depleted T cells, or PBMCs.

The CDR3 totals 16 residues. V lost 2 bases and J 2 bases, leaving 17 bases between the germline ends. Germline CDR1 and CDR2: SGHKS and YYEKEE (reference sequence). Sequencing used immunoSEQ multiplex PCR; TCRdb keeps in-frame clones, though not all of them. The table lists 310,000 or so clones, approximately 88% of them singletons. The sample comprised peripheral blood. This clonotype originated in a man aged 18 to 29 who had recovered from COVID-19. The V and J genes are TRBV5-5 and TRBJ2-7; D is perhaps TRBD2 (6 bases). The CDR3 protein is CASSLLLREFPYEQYF. Here the CDR3 DNA reads TGTGCCAGCAGCTTATTACTTCGGGAGTTCCCCTACGAGCAGTACTTC. Supplemented by reference TRBV5-5 and TRBJ2-7, the full variable domain reads DAGVTQSPTHLIKTRGQQVTLRCSPISGHKSVSWYQQVLGQGPQFIFQYYEKEERGRGNFPDRFSARQFPNYSSELNVNALLLGDSALYLCASSLLLREFPYEQYFGPGTRLTVT.